This T cell receptor beta chain was obtained from a study of T cell responses to AZD1222 COVID-19 vaccine. The germline gives CDR1 SGHRS, CDR2 YFSETQ. J lost 3 bases, V lost 7 bases, and 12 bases had no gene match. This CDR3 region has 15 residues. Libraries were prepared by immunoSEQ multiplex PCR; TCRdb keeps only in-frame clonotypes and omits some of them. The sample lists 40,000 to 55,000 clones, over 60% seen once, with about 3.9% in the top ten. This specimen was peripheral blood, taken on day 0 of AZD1222 vaccination. J is TRBJ1-1 and V is TRBV5-1; the match to TRBD1 covers 7 bases. This TCR derives from an adult in good health. In nucleotides, the CDR3 is TGCGCCAGCCGCCGGGACAGTACCTCGGACACTGAAGCTTTCTTT. The encoded protein is CASRRDSTSDTEAFF.